This TCR beta chain was identified in a study of cytomegalovirus exposure and HLA in healthy donors (TCRdb year 2017). Looking at the study overall: An earlier analysis of approximately 600 of the donors reported 250 to 300 Gb of sequence data and more than 90 million unique TCR beta sequences from around 200 million T cells. Roughly 300 gigabases of sequencing data and 70 million to 100 million unique TCR sequences were included in an early release covering around 650 HLA-typed donors. Of the 300 to 450 genotyped donors, approximately 83% fell in the genetic ancestry cluster associated with self-reported Caucasian donors. The study was designed to test whether signatures of past pathogen exposure could be identified by cataloging public T cell receptors. Using immunosequencing, the study profiled T cell repertoires from 500 to 800 subjects and related those repertoires to cytomegalovirus serostatus. Along with the roughly 700-subject first cohort, a separate validation cohort of 120 different subjects was used. To predict cytomegalovirus infection status, the study combined high-throughput TCR immunosequencing, statistical association of individual TCRs with disease status, and machine learning. A later analysis re-examined previously published TCR beta repertoires from just over 650 donors and added high-resolution HLA genotyping to investigate patterns of TCR occurrence. The later analysis used no new phenotypic data to find candidate immune exposures, relying instead on TCR beta sequences and their occurrence across donors. In an earlier analysis of about 590 of the donors, high-throughput TCR beta sequencing was used to judge whether each TCR beta V gene segment behaved as functional or pseudogenic. Donor age, sex, ethnicity and CMV serostatus were compiled alongside the repertoire data. A later genetic analysis used genome-wide SNP genotypes for about 60% of the roughly 700 donors, treating that subset as a discovery cohort. Every repertoire in the discovery cohort had been generated on one and the same sequencing platform. Both class I and class II loci were covered by HLA typing, at four-digit resolution. The number of donors typed differed by locus, with roughly 620-640 for A, B, C, DRB1 and DQB1, 522 for DQA1, 606 for DPA1, and 472 for DPB1. About five DR-DQ haplotypes were handled as single units for association and clustering, since linkage in the cohort was strong. Among around 400 genotyped donors of the cohort, an average of roughly 230,000 unique TCR beta nucleotide sequences was sequenced per donor, of which approximately 19% were non-productive.

CDR1 is given as MNHNS and CDR2 as SASEGT, both from the germline V gene. V was cut back by 6 bases and J by 8 bases, leaving a gap of 16 bases between them. From the cysteine through the phenylalanine, the CDR3 covers 13 amino acids. CDR3 DNA only is kept here, 39 bases in frame from base 1. The library relied on the immunoSEQ multiplex PCR assay. The multiplex PCR relied on a mix of 60 forward primers for TCR Vbeta segments and 13 reverse primers for TCR Jbeta segments. The CDR3 region of rearranged TCR beta genes was amplified from genomic DNA by a multiplex PCR assay. Amplified TCR beta libraries were sequenced as 87-base-pair reads on the Illumina HiSeq System. As for how the authors treated the data: Across the 700 or so repertoires, a later analysis counted 78 million or so unique TCR beta chains, around 10 million of which were shared by at least two donors. A nearest-neighbor algorithm error-corrected the raw reads and collapsed the reads into unique sequences, merging closely related sequences to remove PCR and sequencing errors. To assign V, D and J gene segments, CDR3 sequences were aligned to IMGT reference sequences. For a sequence to be retained, a match of at least six nucleotides was required to both a V gene segment and a J gene segment. A rearrangement counted as productive if the CDR3 had no stop codons and remained in frame with V and J, and every other rearrangement counted as non-productive. Following IMGT convention, CDR3 was defined as the stretch from the second conserved V-encoded cysteine up to the conserved J-encoded phenylalanine. The earlier analysis of 500 to 600 of the donors excluded sequences that lacked an unambiguous match to a single V gene segment. An earlier analysis of fewer than 650 of the donors classified V segments as functional when productive rearrangements were above 56.7% and as segregating when the standard deviation between donors was above 5%. A statistical classification framework was developed to diagnose cytomegalovirus status using the catalog of TCR beta chain sequences. V and J gene assignment, in a later analysis, came from comparing TCR nucleotide sequences with IMGT/GENE-DB human TR gene sequences. The TCRdist pipeline was used in a later analysis to assign CDR3 sequences and most-parsimonious VDJ recombination scenarios. A later analysis defined each TCR beta chain by its CDR3 amino acid sequence plus V-gene family, and excluded reads lacking a unique V-gene family. As a way to deal with suspected cross-contamination and a sequencing artifact, a later analysis dropped 640 or so nucleotide sequences that were highly shared and had low generation probability. For each public chain, a later analysis derived a clonal expansion index from normalized ranks of inferred template counts within each repertoire. In a later analysis, generation probabilities were computed with a VDJ recombination model fitted to out-of-frame rearrangements, and the resulting probabilities were checked against IGoR. Hypergeometric tests were used in a later analysis to score TCR-TCR, TCR-HLA and TCR-CMV co-occurrence, with a repertoire-size bias correction applied to the TCR pairs. A later analysis estimated false discovery rates by permuting HLA or CMV assignments 20 times. In a later analysis, co-occurring TCRs were grouped with DBSCAN, and TCRdist sequence similarity was added when clustering was performed within HLA-allele-positive subsets. Co-occurrence clustering excluded repertoires with fewer than 30,000 or more than 120,000 public chains, plus five with anomalous nucleotide sharing. TCRdb's version of the immuneACCESS table is confined to in-frame rearrangements and falls short of the full clone set. An unresolved V gene accounts for under half of the shortfall where checked; the remainder is of unknown origin. That table supplies the V and J calls and clone size; D and trimming were determined from the DNA. This sample's table contains around 60,000 clones. About 3.5% of the sample comes from the top ten.

The paper as a whole reports these results and caveats: A total of 150 to 200 TCR beta chains were listed by the study as associated with cytomegalovirus. Because HLA typing was missing for some donors at each locus, association tests included only the typed subset. The earlier analysis of fewer than 750 of the donors excluded 15 to 20 rarely observed V segments, including chromosome 9 orphons, because counts were too low. Correlated functional status among segregating V segments might be attributable to linkage disequilibrium, but an unknown experimental factor could not be ruled out. In an earlier analysis of 450 to 750 of the donors, most TCR beta V segments appeared in productive rearrangements about 90% or about 30% of the time, broadly matching IMGT annotations. At a false discovery rate of 0.05, a later analysis linked about 16,000 TCR beta sequences to specific HLA alleles. In vitro tests confirmed that a few of the cytomegalovirus-associated TCR beta chains recognize cytomegalovirus antigens. When HLA alleles, especially DR and DQ, strongly co-occurred, TCR associations were difficult to assign to individual alleles. A further reported finding was that TCR beta sequences accurately predicted the HLA-A and HLA-B alleles for most subjects in the first cohort. For the cohort, immune exposure information was limited to CMV serostatus. Across donors, most TCR sequences were observed very rarely, whereas some public TCRs were present in many individuals. A later analysis found that HLA-associated TCR beta chains were more clonally expanded and had lower generation probabilities than equally common non-associated chains. Some IMGT-functional V segments, including TRBV6-2 and TRBV6-3, could not be told apart with the 87-base-pair reads, so those segments were excluded. In a later genetic analysis, a missense DCLRE1C variant was associated with V-gene and J-gene trimming of TCR beta chains, and the association was replicated in an independent cohort. A cluster of highly shared sequence variants was judged likely to represent a technical artifact of the sequencing pipeline. In this cohort, only TCR beta chains were sequenced, and detectable features were limited by the absence of alpha or paired-chain data. Roughly uniform sequencing depth across donors was assumed in presence/absence analyses, although this assumption may not hold. A later analysis reported that several top co-occurrence clusters appeared linked to parvovirus B19, influenza, CMV and Epstein-Barr virus. In a later analysis, the rate of TCR association differed among HLA loci, with DRB1 alleles having the most associated TCRs and HLA-C alleles having the fewest. The classifier was reported to diagnose cytomegalovirus status with high specificity and sensitivity in both the original and validation cohorts. In a later analysis, most CMV-associated TCR beta chains were found to appear HLA-restricted, with HLA associations seemingly driven largely by CMV exposure. According to the authors, the approach could potentially be generalized to other disease states and immunological phenotypes. A later genetic analysis reported fewer N-insertions in productive TCRs among donors in an Asian-associated ancestry cluster than the approximately 670-donor mean.

On this clone itself: There is no known antigen for this receptor.

The cohort consisted of 600 or so healthy bone marrow donors. At the time of sampling, all cohort members were nominally healthy, though unrecorded immune exposures were likely present. The donor tested CMV seronegative and was one of the 352 seronegative cohort members. A peripheral blood sample was collected from each donor, and TCR beta sequencing was performed on peripheral blood mononuclear cells. The Qiagen DNeasy Blood Extraction Kit was used to extract genomic DNA from the blood cell samples. Input material: PBMCs. This sequence was found in a woman aged 18-29 years in good health and CMV-seronegative. The sequence is built from TRBV6-1 and TRBJ1-1; D gene: possibly TRBD1, on 5 matching bases. The base sequence is TGTGCCAGCAGGAACTGGGGGGGATCCGAAGCTTTCTTT. This encodes CASRNWGGSEAFF.